The following is a TCR beta chain sequence with its context. Its antigen remains unidentified. CDR3 length equals 15 residues. After removal of 2 bases from V and 2 bases from J, the junction contained 7 bases not matched to a gene. Germline V gives CDR1 SGHRS, CDR2 YFSETQ. Genomic DNA was employed as the template in profiling TCR beta VDJ and CDR3. MiXCR was run by TCRdb on the reads, yielding one entry per CDR3 protein. The table includes around 200,000 distinct CDR3 sequences, less than 60% detected once. The source of the sample is a study of CD8+CD57+ T cells in acquired aplastic anemia. General study findings and limits: With respect to CD8+ Simpson's diversity, patients and controls did not differ significantly. Patients and controls shared roughly 31 CD8+ CDR3 sequences, highly expressed in patients.

Flow cytometry had shown expanded CD8+CD57+ cells in the patients chosen for sequencing. Every patient presented with severe acquired aplastic anemia. Patients were untreated when blood was sampled. The chain couples TRBV5-1 to TRBJ2-7; 7 bases match TRBD2. Sequenced sample: sorted CD4+, CD8+, or CD8+CD57+ T cells (not recorded which) from PBMCs. The source is a human donor with aplastic anemia. The CDR3 bases are TGCGCCAGCAGCTTCAGGGCGGGAGTTCCCTACGAGCAGTACTTC. Its translation is CASSFRAGVPYEQYF.